The present entry profiles one TCR beta chain with its context. This entry is derived from a study of blood T cell repertoires in COVID-19. The CDR3 contains 13 residues. The V gene lost 3 bases and the J gene lost 2 bases, with 7 bases spanning the gap. Only in-frame clones appear in the TCRdb table, and some are missing; sequencing was by immunoSEQ multiplex PCR. This table holds about 130,000 clones, less than 90% found once. This rearrangement joins TRBV12-3 or TRBV12-4 to TRBJ1-1; D is possibly TRBD1 (5 bases). Sequencing was done on a sample of PBMCs or T cells enriched from blood (not recorded which). The sequence was obtained from a woman in her fifties or sixties who had recovered from COVID-19. The DNA of the CDR3 is TGTGCCAGCAGTTTTGACAGCAACACTGAAGCTTTCTTT. Translating it yields CASSFDSNTEAFF.